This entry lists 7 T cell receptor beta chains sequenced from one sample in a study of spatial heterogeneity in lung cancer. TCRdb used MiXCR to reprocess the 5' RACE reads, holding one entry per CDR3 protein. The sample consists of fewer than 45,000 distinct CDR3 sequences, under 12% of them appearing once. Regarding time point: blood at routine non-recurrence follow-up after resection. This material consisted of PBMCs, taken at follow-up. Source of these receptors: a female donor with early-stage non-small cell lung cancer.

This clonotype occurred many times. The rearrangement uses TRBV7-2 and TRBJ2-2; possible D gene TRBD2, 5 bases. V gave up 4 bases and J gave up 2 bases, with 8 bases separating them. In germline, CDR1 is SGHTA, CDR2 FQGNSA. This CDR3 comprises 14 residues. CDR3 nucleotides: TGTGCCAGCAGCTCGGACTCCAACACCGGGGAGCTGTTTTTT. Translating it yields CASSSDSNTGELFF.

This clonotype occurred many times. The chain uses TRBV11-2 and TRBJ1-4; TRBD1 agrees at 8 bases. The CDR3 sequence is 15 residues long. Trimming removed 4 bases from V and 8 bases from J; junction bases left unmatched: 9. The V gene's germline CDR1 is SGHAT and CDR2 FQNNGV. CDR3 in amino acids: CASSSIRGPWEKLFF. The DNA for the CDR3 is TGTGCCAGCAGCTCCATCAGGGGGCCCTGGGAAAAACTGTTTTTT.

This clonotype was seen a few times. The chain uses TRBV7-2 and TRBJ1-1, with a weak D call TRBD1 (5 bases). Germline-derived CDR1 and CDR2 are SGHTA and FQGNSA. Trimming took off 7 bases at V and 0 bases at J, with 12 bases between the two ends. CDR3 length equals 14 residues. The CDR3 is CASTPGPMNTEAFF. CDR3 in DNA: TGTGCCAGCACCCCGGGACCGATGAACACTGAAGCTTTCTTT.

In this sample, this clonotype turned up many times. The CDR3 spells CASSQDGVLAGGLRETQYF. The DNA for the CDR3 is TGCGCCAGCAGCCAAGATGGTGTTCTAGCGGGGGGGCTTAGGGAGACCCAGTACTTC. V gene TRBV4-3 combines with J gene TRBJ2-5; 12 positions match TRBD2. CDR1 and CDR2 (germline): LGHNA, YSLEER. The J segment lost 5 bases and the V segment lost 0 bases, leaving 13 bases of the junction unmatched. This CDR3 contains 19 residues.

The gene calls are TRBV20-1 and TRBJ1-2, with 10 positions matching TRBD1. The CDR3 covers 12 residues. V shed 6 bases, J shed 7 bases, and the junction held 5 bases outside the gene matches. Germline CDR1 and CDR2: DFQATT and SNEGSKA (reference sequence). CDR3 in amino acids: CSARQGAGGYTF. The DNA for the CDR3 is TGCAGTGCCCGACAGGGGGCGGGTGGCTACACCTTC.

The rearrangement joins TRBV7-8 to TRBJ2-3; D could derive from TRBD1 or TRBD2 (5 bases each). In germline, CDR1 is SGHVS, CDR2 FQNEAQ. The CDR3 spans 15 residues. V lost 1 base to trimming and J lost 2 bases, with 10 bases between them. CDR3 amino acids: CASSLDGAYTDTQYF. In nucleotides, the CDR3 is TGTGCCAGCAGCTTAGACGGGGCCTACACAGATACGCAGTATTTT.

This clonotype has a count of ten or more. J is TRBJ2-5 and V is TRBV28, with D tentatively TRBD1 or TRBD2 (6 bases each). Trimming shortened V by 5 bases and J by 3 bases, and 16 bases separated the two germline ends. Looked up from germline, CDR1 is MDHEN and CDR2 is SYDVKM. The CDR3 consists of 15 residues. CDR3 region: CASSLPLRGEETQYF. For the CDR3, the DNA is TGTGCCAGCAGTCTCCCCCTGAGGGGGGAAGAGACCCAGTACTTC.